This TCR beta chain was documented in a study of blood T cell repertoires in COVID-19. Looking at the study overall: Material from acute and convalescent COVID-19 was sourced from the United States, Italy and Spain.

Original analysis: For nucleated cells, counts were estimated from reference gene primer amplification. Method: immunoSEQ multiplex PCR; TCRdb's copy keeps in-frame clones and lacks some. That table supplies the V and J calls and clone size; D and trimming were determined from the DNA. The sample includes about 38,000 clones, almost 90% of them seen just once. The CDR3 sequence is 14 residues long. Trimming left V 2 bases short and J 5 bases short, with 13 bases between. Per the germline V gene, CDR1 is SGHRS and CDR2 is YFSETQ. The chain is built from TRBV5-1 and TRBJ2-5; D is ambiguous. The sample was peripheral blood. The receptor was derived from a man in his 60s with active or convalescent COVID-19. The CDR3 DNA is TGCGCCAGCAGCTTAGGTGATCCGAGGGAGACCCAGTACTTC. As protein: CASSLGDPRETQYF.